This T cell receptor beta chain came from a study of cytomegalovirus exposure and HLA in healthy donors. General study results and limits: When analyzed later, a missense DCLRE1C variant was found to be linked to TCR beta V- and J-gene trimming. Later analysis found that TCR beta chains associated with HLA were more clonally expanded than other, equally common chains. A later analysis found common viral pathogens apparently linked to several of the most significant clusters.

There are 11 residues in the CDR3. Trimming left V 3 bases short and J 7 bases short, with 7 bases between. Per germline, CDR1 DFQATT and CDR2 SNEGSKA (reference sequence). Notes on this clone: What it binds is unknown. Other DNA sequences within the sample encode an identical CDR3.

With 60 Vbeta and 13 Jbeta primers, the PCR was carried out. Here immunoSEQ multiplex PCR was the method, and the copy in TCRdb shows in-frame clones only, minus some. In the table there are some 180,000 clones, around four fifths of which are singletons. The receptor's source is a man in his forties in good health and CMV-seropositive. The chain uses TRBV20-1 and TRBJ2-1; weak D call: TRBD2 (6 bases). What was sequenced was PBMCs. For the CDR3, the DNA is TGCAGTGCTAGCCGGGGGAATGAGCAGTTCTTC. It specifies CSASRGNEQFF.